The clone carrying this T cell receptor beta chain was recorded at least ten times. RNA transcripts served as the template for amplifying TCR beta CDR3 regions. The HTBI primer set served for first-round RT-PCR of the TCR CDR3. TCRdb reprocessed the multiplex PCR reads via MiXCR and lists one record per CDR3 protein. The repertoire holds a few hundred thousand distinct CDR3 sequences, with about a sixth as singletons. This sample was taken from a study of T cells in Graves' hyperthyroidism and ophthalmopathy. Trimming took 7 bases from V and 0 from J; bases not matched to a gene: 8. CDR3 size: 16 residues. Germline CDR1 reads MDHEN; CDR2 reads SYDVKM.

The sample comprised blood. The genes are TRBV28 and TRBJ1-5; 8 nucleotides align to TRBD1. The TCR sequence derives from a woman aged 55-69 years with Graves' ophthalmopathy. The CDR3 coding sequence is TGTGCCAGCACTTTTCAGGGGGCGTATAGCAATCAGCCCCAGCATTTT. It specifies CASTFQGAYSNQPQHF. The variable domain in full, with the rest retrieved from reference TRBV28 and TRBJ1-5, is DVKVTQSSRYLVKRTGEKVFLECVQDMDHENMFWYRQDPGLGLRLIYFSYDVKMKEKGDIPEGYSVSREKKERFSLILESASTNQTSMYLCASTFQGAYSNQPQHFGDGTRLSIL.